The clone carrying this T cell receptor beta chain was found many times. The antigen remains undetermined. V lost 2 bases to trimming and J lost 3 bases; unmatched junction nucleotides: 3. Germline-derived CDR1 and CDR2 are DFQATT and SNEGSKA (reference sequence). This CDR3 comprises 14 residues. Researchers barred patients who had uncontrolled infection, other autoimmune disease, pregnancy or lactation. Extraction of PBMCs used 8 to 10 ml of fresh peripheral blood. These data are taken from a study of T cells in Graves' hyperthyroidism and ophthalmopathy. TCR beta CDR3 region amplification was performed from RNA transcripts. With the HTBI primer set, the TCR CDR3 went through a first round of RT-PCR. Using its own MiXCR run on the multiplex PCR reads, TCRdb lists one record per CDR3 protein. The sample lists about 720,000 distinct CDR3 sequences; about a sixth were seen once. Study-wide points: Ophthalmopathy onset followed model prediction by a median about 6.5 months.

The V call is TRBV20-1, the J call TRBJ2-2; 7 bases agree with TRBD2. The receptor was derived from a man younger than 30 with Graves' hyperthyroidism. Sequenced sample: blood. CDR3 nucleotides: TGCAGTGCTAGACTAGCGGCTCACACCGGGGAGCTGTTTTTT. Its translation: CSARLAAHTGELFF.